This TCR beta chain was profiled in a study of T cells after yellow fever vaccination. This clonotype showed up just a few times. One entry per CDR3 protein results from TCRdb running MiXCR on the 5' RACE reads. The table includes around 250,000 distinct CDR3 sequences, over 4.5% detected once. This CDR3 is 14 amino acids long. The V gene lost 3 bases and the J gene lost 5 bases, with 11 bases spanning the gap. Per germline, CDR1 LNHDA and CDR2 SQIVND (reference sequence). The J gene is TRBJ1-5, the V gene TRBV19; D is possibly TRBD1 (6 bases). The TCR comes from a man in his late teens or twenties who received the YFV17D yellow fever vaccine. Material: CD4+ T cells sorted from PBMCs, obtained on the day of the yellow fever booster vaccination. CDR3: CASSISGGYQPQHF. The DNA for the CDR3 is TGTGCCAGTAGTATTTCGGGGGGCTATCAGCCCCAGCATTTT.